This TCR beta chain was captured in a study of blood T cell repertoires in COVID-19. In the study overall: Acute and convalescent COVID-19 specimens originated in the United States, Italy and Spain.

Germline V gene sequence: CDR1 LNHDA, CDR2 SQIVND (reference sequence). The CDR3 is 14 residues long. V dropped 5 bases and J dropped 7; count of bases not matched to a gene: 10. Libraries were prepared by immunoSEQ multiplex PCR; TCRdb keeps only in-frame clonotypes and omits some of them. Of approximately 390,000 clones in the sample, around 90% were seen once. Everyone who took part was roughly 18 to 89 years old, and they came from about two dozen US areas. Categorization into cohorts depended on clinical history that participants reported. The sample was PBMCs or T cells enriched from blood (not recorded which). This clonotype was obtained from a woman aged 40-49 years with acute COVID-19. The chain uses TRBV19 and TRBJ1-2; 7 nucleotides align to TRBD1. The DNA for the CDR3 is TGTGCCAGTAGTCCCGGGACAGTTCCCAGTGGCTACACCTTC. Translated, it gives CASSPGTVPSGYTF.